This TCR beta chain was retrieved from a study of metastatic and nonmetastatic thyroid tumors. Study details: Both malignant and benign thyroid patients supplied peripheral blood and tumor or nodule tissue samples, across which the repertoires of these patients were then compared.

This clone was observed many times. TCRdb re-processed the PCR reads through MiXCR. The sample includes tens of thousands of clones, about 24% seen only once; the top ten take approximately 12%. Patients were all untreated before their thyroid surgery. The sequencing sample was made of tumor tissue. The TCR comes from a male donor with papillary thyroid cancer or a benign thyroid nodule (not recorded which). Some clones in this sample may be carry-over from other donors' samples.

CDR3 in DNA: TGTGCCAGCCAGGCGGAGGACTACAATGAGCAGTTCTTC. As protein: CASQAEDYNEQFF. The V call is TRBV28, the J call TRBJ2-1; D is possibly TRBD2 (5 bases). V dropped 8 bases and J dropped 3 bases, with 11 bases sitting between them. Germline V lookup: CDR1 MDHEN, CDR2 SYDVKM. The CDR3 is made up of 13 amino acids.